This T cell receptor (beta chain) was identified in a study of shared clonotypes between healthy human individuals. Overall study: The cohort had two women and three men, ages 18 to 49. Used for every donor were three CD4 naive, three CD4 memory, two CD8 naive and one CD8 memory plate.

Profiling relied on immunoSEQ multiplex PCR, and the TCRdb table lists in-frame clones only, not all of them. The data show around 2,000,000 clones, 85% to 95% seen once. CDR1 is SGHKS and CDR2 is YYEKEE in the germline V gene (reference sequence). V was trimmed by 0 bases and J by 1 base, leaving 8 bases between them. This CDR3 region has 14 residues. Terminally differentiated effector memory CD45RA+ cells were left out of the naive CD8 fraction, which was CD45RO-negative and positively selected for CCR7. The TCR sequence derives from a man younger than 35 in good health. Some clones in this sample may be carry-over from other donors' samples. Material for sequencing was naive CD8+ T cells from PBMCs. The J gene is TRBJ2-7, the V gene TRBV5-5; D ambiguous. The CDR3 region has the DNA TGTGCCAGCAGCTTGGCACTCGAATCCTACGAGCAGTACTTC. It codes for CASSLALESYEQYF.